Each of the 24 T cell receptor beta chains below was sequenced from the same sample in a study of cytomegalovirus exposure and HLA in healthy donors. TCRdb's table, derived via immunoSEQ multiplex PCR, lists solely in-frame clones and lacks some. Of more than 90,000 clones listed, about 87% are singletons. Material: PBMCs. These receptors were obtained from a man between 18 and 35 years old in good health and CMV-seronegative.

V and J are TRBV10-1 and TRBJ1-1; a weak D match, TRBD1 (6 bases). V lost 5 bases, J lost 4 bases, and 11 bases lay in between. The length of the CDR3 is 13 residues. Germline lookup yields CDR1 WNHNN and CDR2 SYGVQD (reference sequence). DNA for the CDR3: TGCGCCAGCAGTCACAGGGAGGGCACTGAAGCTTTCTTT. Protein sequence: CASSHREGTEAFF.

The rearrangement uses TRBV9 and TRBJ2-7; D might be TRBD1 (6 bases). This CDR3 spans 15 amino acids. Per germline, CDR1 SGDLS and CDR2 YYNGEE. The V end was cut by 2 bases, the J end by 4 bases, with 16 bases between. This CDR3 is CASSVGLTGFYEQYF. The CDR3 region has the DNA TGTGCCAGCAGCGTGGGATTGACAGGTTTTTACGAGCAGTACTTC.

The chain carries TRBV7-6 and TRBJ2-1; TRBD2 matches 14 bases. From germline, CDR1 is SGHVS and CDR2 FNYEAQ. The junction had 1 base not matched to a gene; V was cut back by 3 bases and J by 6 bases. The CDR3 covers 15 residues. The CDR3 here is CASSFGTSGGNEQFF. DNA of the CDR3: TGTGCCAGCAGCTTTGGGACTAGCGGGGGCAATGAGCAGTTCTTC.

This clone was seen just once. V is TRBV6-6 and J is TRBJ1-1; possible D gene TRBD1, 5 bases. With 6 bases removed from V and 2 bases from J, the gap between germline ends came to 16 bases. There are 15 residues in the CDR3. Germline V gene data show CDR1 as MNHNY and CDR2 as SVGAGI (reference sequence). CDR3 sequence: CASRHQVTVNTEAFF. The CDR3 nucleotides are TGTGCCAGCAGGCACCAGGTGACAGTAAACACTGAAGCTTTCTTT.

This clone has a single count. V and J are TRBV6-5 and TRBJ1-6; the match to TRBD1 covers 7 bases. CDR1 is MNHEY, CDR2 SVGAGI, per germline. V was clipped by 4 bases and J by 7 bases; unmatched bases: 7. The CDR3 totals 15 residues. In nucleotides, the CDR3 is TGTGCCAGCAGTTCCCTAGGGGGCGTGAATTCACCCCTCCACTTT. Translated: CASSSLGGVNSPLHF.

V is TRBV5-3 and J is TRBJ1-1; D is perhaps TRBD1 (6 bases). TRBV5-3 is an ORF, and what it does is uncertain. Trimming took off 2 bases at V and 0 bases at J, with 11 bases between the two ends. CDR3 size: 15 residues. The chain's CDR3 is CARSFSQGMNTEAFF. CDR3 coding DNA: TGTGCCAGAAGCTTTAGCCAGGGGATGAACACTGAAGCTTTCTTT.

This clone was picked up a small number of times. The chain combines TRBV2 with TRBJ1-6; a weak D match, TRBD1 (5 bases). Trimming cost V 2 bases and J 8 bases, with 13 bases left between them. The CDR3 sequence is 15 residues long. Germline assignment: CDR1 SNHLY and CDR2 FYNNEI. CDR3 region: CASSEWAGSDSPLHF. The CDR3 region has the DNA TGTGCCAGCAGTGAATGGGCAGGGTCTGATTCACCCCTCCACTTT.

This clone was seen just once. This chain connects TRBV7-9 to TRBJ2-6; tentatively, D is TRBD2 (5 bases). The V end lost 5 bases, the J end lost 0 bases, and 11 bases lay between the germline ends. The CDR3 consists of 16 residues. Germline V gene lookup returns CDR1 SEHNR and CDR2 FQNEAQ (reference sequence). CDR3 sequence (DNA): TGTGCCAGCAGCCACAACCGGGGCTCTGGGGCCAACGTCCTGACTTTC. Its translation: CASSHNRGSGANVLTF.

In its sample, this clone was seen a few times. The chain carries TRBV19 and TRBJ2-1; 8 bases align to TRBD2. This CDR3 is 18 amino acids long. Germline assignment: CDR1 LNHDA and CDR2 SQIVND (reference sequence). V dropped 1 base and J dropped 4; count of bases not matched to a gene: 12. The CDR3 coding sequence is TGTGCCAGTAGTATAGTGGGGGATGGGGCGGGAGGTTACAATGAGCAGTTCTTC. Translation gives CASSIVGDGAGGYNEQFF.

The genes are TRBV28 and TRBJ2-7; TRBD2 matches 10 bases. There are 16 residues in the CDR3. Germline V gene lookup returns CDR1 MDHEN and CDR2 SYDVKM. The junction had 9 bases not matched to a gene; V was cut back by 6 bases and J by 1 base. The DNA of the CDR3 is TGTGCCAGCAGACCTATTGGACTAGCGGAGTCCTACGAGCAGTACTTC. Protein sequence: CASRPIGLAESYEQYF.

The rearrangement joins TRBV4-1 to TRBJ2-5; 7 bases are shared with TRBD2. This CDR3 has 15 amino acids. Germline loops: CDR1 MGHRA, CDR2 YSYEKL. The V and J ends lost 1 base and 4 bases, in that order; junction bases with no gene match: 6. The CDR3 region is CASSQGAGAPETQYF. The CDR3 region has the DNA TGCGCCAGCAGCCAAGGGGCGGGAGCCCCAGAGACCCAGTACTTC.

This clone was seen only once. The chain carries TRBV4-3 and TRBJ1-4, with TRBD1 as a possible D gene (5 bases). Germline V gene lookup returns CDR1 LGHNA and CDR2 YSLEER. This CDR3 comprises 17 residues. V was cut by 1 base and J by 8 bases, with 20 bases left in between. The CDR3 sequence is CASSQGPGTPGLEKLFF. The CDR3 region has the DNA TGCGCCAGCAGCCAAGGACCAGGGACTCCCGGACTAGAAAAACTGTTTTTT.

This clone was counted a single time. This chain joins TRBV9 and TRBJ2-2, with 8 positions matching TRBD2. The CDR3 is 19 residues long. The V gene end was trimmed by 4 bases and the J gene end by 0 bases; junction bases not matched to a gene: 14. Germline CDR1 SGDLS, CDR2 YYNGEE. CDR3 sequence: CASSRTPTAGVSNTGELFF. The CDR3 DNA follows: TGTGCCAGCAGCCGCACCCCCACAGCGGGGGTATCGAACACCGGGGAGCTGTTTTTT. Filled out from reference TRBV9 and TRBJ2-2, the complete variable domain reads DSGVTQTPKHLITATGQRVTLRCSPRSGDLSVYWYQQSLDQGLQFLIQYYNGEERAKGNILERFSAQQFPDLHSELNLSSLELGDSALYFCASSRTPTAGVSNTGELFFGEGSRLTVL.

This rearrangement joins TRBV6-5 to TRBJ2-7, with a possible D match to TRBD1 (5 bases). This CDR3 is built from 13 residues. Looked up from germline, CDR1 is MNHEY and CDR2 is SVGAGI. The V end was cut by 2 bases, the J end by 5 bases, with 10 bases between. CDR3 sequence (DNA): TGTGCCAGCAGTTACCTCCAGGGAAACGAGCAGTACTTC. Amino acid sequence: CASSYLQGNEQYF.

This CDR3 reads CASSRTASYEQYF. The CDR3 coding sequence is TGTGCCAGCAGCCGGACAGCCTCCTACGAGCAGTACTTC. This chain links TRBV27 with TRBJ2-7, with D possibly being TRBD1 (6 bases). The V and J ends lost 6 bases and 0 bases respectively, with 9 bases between them. The CDR3 totals 13 residues. Germline CDR1 is MNHEY and CDR2 is SMNVEV (reference sequence).

The chain has TRBV28 and TRBJ1-2; tentatively, D is TRBD1 (6 bases). The CDR3 is 16 residues long. In germline, CDR1 is MDHEN, CDR2 SYDVKM. V was pared by 0 bases and J by 3 bases, with 14 bases between. CDR3 residues: CASSLWAQGVDYGYTF. In DNA, the CDR3 is TGTGCCAGCAGTTTATGGGCACAGGGAGTGGACTATGGCTACACCTTC.

The chain is built from TRBV15 and TRBJ2-7, with a tentative D call TRBD2 (5 bases). This CDR3 has 15 amino acids. Germline V gene sequence: CDR1 LNHNV, CDR2 YYDKDF (reference sequence). V dropped 2 bases and J dropped 7 bases, with 18 bases sitting between them. The CDR3 DNA reads as TGTGCCACCAGCAGATCAGCCTCACTAGTTCTTGAGCAGTACTTC. This sequence encodes CATSRSASLVLEQYF.

This clone was counted at least ten times. The chain joins TRBV4-3 to TRBJ1-6; D may be TRBD1 (6 bases). Trimming pared 3 bases from V and 0 bases from J, leaving 9 bases between. Per the germline V gene, CDR1 is LGHNA and CDR2 is YSLEER. This CDR3 is built from 16 residues. The CDR3 nucleotides read TGCGCCAGCAGCCAGGTGACAGGCTCCTATAATTCACCCCTCCACTTT. Its translation is CASSQVTGSYNSPLHF.

CDR3 sequence: CASSLWDRGKTEAFF. CDR3 sequence (DNA): TGTGCCAGCAGTTTATGGGACAGGGGAAAAACTGAAGCTTTCTTT. The rearrangement uses TRBV28 and TRBJ1-1; 9 nucleotides agree with TRBD1. Germline V gene sequence: CDR1 MDHEN, CDR2 SYDVKM. V was clipped by 0 bases and J by 5 bases; unmatched bases: 4. This CDR3 is 15 amino acids long.

The rearrangement joins TRBV6-5 to TRBJ2-7, with TRBD2 identical over 7 bases. Germline V gene data show CDR1 as MNHEY and CDR2 as SVGAGI. The CDR3 has 14 residues. The trim removed 2 bases at V and 3 bases at J, leaving 4 bases unmatched. As DNA, the CDR3 is TGTGCCAGCAGTTACCAGCGGGGAGACTACGAGCAGTACTTC. This gives the protein CASSYQRGDYEQYF.

The CDR3, as DNA: TGTGCCAGCAGCGCCATCGGTCATAGCACAGATACGCAGTATTTT. Translation gives CASSAIGHSTDTQYF. The chain couples TRBV9 to TRBJ2-3; D ambiguous. Deletions cut 3 bases from V and 0 bases from J, with 11 bases between. This CDR3 region has 15 residues. Germline-derived CDR1 and CDR2 are SGDLS and YYNGEE.

The J gene is TRBJ1-5, the V gene TRBV19, with D hard to call. CDR3 size: 13 residues. Trimming removed 7 bases from V and 2 bases from J, with 9 bases in between. CDR1 and CDR2 (germline): LNHDA, SQIVND (reference sequence). Here the CDR3 reads CASMSRGNQPQHF. As DNA, the CDR3 is TGTGCCAGTATGTCGCGGGGCAATCAGCCCCAGCATTTT.

The chain uses TRBV4-1 and TRBJ1-3; TRBD1 aligns across 7 bases. V lost 2 bases, J lost 6 bases, and 4 bases stayed unmatched. This CDR3 spans 14 amino acids. The germline V gene encodes CDR1 MGHRA and CDR2 YSYEKL. The CDR3 coding sequence is TGCGCCAGCAGCCAAACCGGGACAGAAAACACCATATATTTT. Translated: CASSQTGTENTIYF.

This chain connects TRBV6-4 to TRBJ2-5; 8 bases align to TRBD2. The CDR3 spans 16 residues. CDR1 is MRHNA, CDR2 SNTAGT, per germline. The V and J ends lost 3 bases and 3 bases, in that order; junction bases with no gene match: 9. The chain's CDR3 is CASSEYLAGGKETQYF. CDR3 sequence (DNA): TGTGCCAGCAGTGAGTATTTGGCGGGAGGAAAAGAGACCCAGTACTTC.